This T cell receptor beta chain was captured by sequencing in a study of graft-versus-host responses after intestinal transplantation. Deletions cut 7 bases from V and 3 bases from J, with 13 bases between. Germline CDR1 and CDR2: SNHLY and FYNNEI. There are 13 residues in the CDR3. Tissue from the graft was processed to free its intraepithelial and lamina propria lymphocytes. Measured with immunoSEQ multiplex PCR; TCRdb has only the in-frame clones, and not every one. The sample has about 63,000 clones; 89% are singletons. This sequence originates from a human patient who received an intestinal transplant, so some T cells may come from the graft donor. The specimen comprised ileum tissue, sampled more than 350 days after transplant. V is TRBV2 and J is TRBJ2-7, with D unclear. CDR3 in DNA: TGTGCCAGCACAACAGTTTTAGACTACGAGCAGTACTTC. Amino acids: CASTTVLDYEQYF.